Presented here are 16 T cell receptor beta chains from one specimen sequenced in a study of beta chain features in type 1 diabetes. TCRB transcripts that were expressed got sequenced, as all of the isolated RNA had been reverse transcribed. Only in-frame clones appear in the TCRdb table, and some are missing; sequencing was by immunoSEQ multiplex PCR. This sample yields 350,000 to 400,000 clones, of which about 15% are seen a single time; about 0.019% belongs to the top ten. Sequencing input: naive CD4+ T cells from blood. Receptor source: a woman aged 18-29 years in good health.

The chain links TRBV7-6 to TRBJ2-1; 9 bases fit TRBD1. Germline loops: CDR1 SGHVS, CDR2 FNYEAQ. Trimming took 2 bases from V and 8 from J; bases not matched to a gene: 7. This CDR3 is 15 amino acids long. CDR3 nucleotides: TGTGCCAGCAGCTTAATAGGACAGGGGTTCTATGAGCAGTTCTTC. Translated: CASSLIGQGFYEQFF.

This sequence joins TRBV30 and TRBJ2-5; maybe TRBD1 (6 bases). The CDR3 length is 15 residues. Looked up from germline, CDR1 is GTSNPN and CDR2 is SVGIG (reference sequence). V was pared by 4 bases and J by 2 bases, with 17 bases between. Here the CDR3 reads CAWTLLGQPQETQYF. As DNA, the CDR3 is TGTGCCTGGACCCTTCTCGGACAGCCTCAAGAGACCCAGTACTTC.

The CDR3 sequence: CASRPFTLGGTYNEQFF. The CDR3 nucleotides read TGTGCCAGCAGACCGTTCACCCTCGGGGGGACCTACAATGAGCAGTTCTTC. The chain couples TRBV11-2 to TRBJ2-1; 7 bases are shared with TRBD2. The CDR3 runs 17 residues. Trimming took 6 bases from V and 2 from J; bases not matched to a gene: 13. Germline-derived CDR1 and CDR2 are SGHAT and FQNNGV. Supplemented by reference TRBV11-2 and TRBJ2-1, the full variable domain reads EAGVAQSPRYKIIEKRQSVAFWCNPISGHATLYWYQQILGQGPKLLIQFQNNGVVDDSQLPKDRFSAERLKGVDSTLKIQPAKLEDSAVYLCASRPFTLGGTYNEQFFGPGTRLTVL.

This chain links TRBV13 with TRBJ1-2; D is perhaps TRBD1 (5 bases). V was trimmed by 0 bases and J by 4 bases, leaving 9 bases between them. This CDR3 has 14 residues. Germline V CDR1 and CDR2: PRHDT, FYEKMQ (reference sequence). Here the CDR3 reads CASSLGGRTYGYTF. In DNA form, the CDR3 reads TGTGCCAGCAGCTTAGGGGGGCGGACCTATGGCTACACCTTC.

This rearrangement joins TRBV7-2 to TRBJ2-1; D call uncertain. The CDR3 loop spans 14 amino acids. Trimming took off 1 base at V and 5 bases at J, with 9 bases between the two ends. From germline, CDR1 is SGHTA and CDR2 FQGNSA. As DNA, the CDR3 is TGTGCCAGCAGCTTAGTGGTGCGAAACAATGAGCAGTTCTTC. It codes for CASSLVVRNNEQFF.

This chain links TRBV5-4 with TRBJ2-1; the match to TRBD2 covers 15 bases. The germline V gene has CDR1 SGHNT and CDR2 YYREEE (reference sequence). CDR3 length equals 16 residues. V shed 4 bases and J 3 bases; nucleotides not matched to a gene: 2. The CDR3 DNA is TGTGCCAGCAGCACGGGACTAGCGGGAGGCTACAATGAGCAGTTCTTC. Translating gives CASSTGLAGGYNEQFF.

This clone was observed a few times. J is TRBJ2-4 and V is TRBV29-1; 11 nucleotides align to TRBD2. The trim removed 4 bases at V and 1 base at J, leaving 3 bases unmatched. The CDR3 consists of 15 residues. Per the germline V gene, CDR1 is SQVTM and CDR2 is ANQGSEA. The CDR3 reads CSVGRTSGAKNIQYF. The CDR3 DNA sequence: TGCAGCGTTGGAAGGACTAGCGGGGCCAAAAACATTCAGTACTTC.

This clone was picked up a small number of times. This sample includes further DNA sequences coding for the same CDR3. The gene calls are TRBV2 and TRBJ2-5; D unclear. The germline V gene encodes CDR1 SNHLY and CDR2 FYNNEI. CDR3 length: 14 amino acids. V gave up 1 base and J gave up 1 base, with 7 bases separating them. CDR3 coding DNA: TGTGCCAGCAGTGAAGGTAGATCCCAAGAGACCCAGTACTTC. Residues: CASSEGRSQETQYF.

The J gene is TRBJ1-5, the V gene TRBV6-6; D is ambiguous. The CDR3 is 12 amino acids. Germline CDR1 reads MNHNY; CDR2 reads SVGAGI (reference sequence). Trimming pared 5 bases from V and 2 bases from J, leaving 4 bases between. The CDR3, as DNA: TGTGCCAGCAGTGCGGGCAATCAGCCCCAGCATTTT. As protein: CASSAGNQPQHF.

This chain joins TRBV10-2 and TRBJ2-2; D is possibly TRBD2 (5 bases). This CDR3 has 13 residues. Trimming took 6 bases from V and 4 from J, leaving 9 bases between them. Germline V gene sequence: CDR1 WSHSY, CDR2 SAAADI. Written as DNA, the CDR3 is TGCGCCAGCAGCGGGATTTCCACCGGGGAGCTGTTTTTT. Translating gives CASSGISTGELFF.

This clone was found a few times. The chain carries TRBV11-1 and TRBJ1-2, with 8 bases identical to TRBD1. CDR1 is SGHAT and CDR2 is FQDESV in the germline V gene (reference sequence). The CDR3 is made up of 13 amino acids. V gave up 5 bases and J gave up 8 bases; unmatched junction bases: 7. CDR3 nucleotide sequence: TGTGCCAGCAGCCGACAGGGGTTTCGGGGCTACACCTTC. Residues: CASSRQGFRGYTF.

A few counts support this clone. The genes are TRBV7-2 and TRBJ1-2, with TRBD1 matching over 7 bases. The CDR3 sequence is 14 residues long. V was pared by 4 bases and J by 2 bases, with 4 bases of the junction left unmatched. The germline gives CDR1 SGHTA, CDR2 FQGNSA. CDR3 bases: TGTGCCAGCAGCTCCAACAGGGGCAACTATGGCTACACCTTC. It is translated as CASSSNRGNYGYTF.

The chain carries TRBV4-2 and TRBJ1-3; no clear D. CDR1 and CDR2 (germline): LGHNA, YNFKEQ. CDR3 length equals 16 residues. Deletions cut 0 bases from V and 3 bases from J, with 12 bases between. This CDR3 reads CASSQDPGIIGNTIYF. The CDR3 nucleotides read TGTGCCAGCAGCCAAGATCCGGGTATCATTGGAAACACCATATATTTT.

The chain has TRBV6-6 and TRBJ2-5, with 7 positions matching TRBD2. The CDR3 contains 14 residues. Germline CDR1 reads MNHNY; CDR2 reads SVGAGI (reference sequence). With 2 bases clipped from V and 4 bases from J, the junction kept 4 bases outside the gene matches. CDR3 in amino acids: CASSYGAGPETQYF. CDR3 bases: TGTGCCAGCAGTTACGGAGCGGGACCAGAGACCCAGTACTTC.

This clone has just a few counts. J is TRBJ2-2 and V is TRBV29-1; TRBD1 is a possible D gene (5 bases). CDR3 length: 14 amino acids. V lost 7 bases and J 0 bases, leaving 12 bases between the germline ends. CDR1 is SQVTM and CDR2 is ANQGSEA in the germline V gene. CDR3 protein: CSARVSTNTGELFF. The CDR3 region has the DNA TGCAGCGCCAGGGTGTCCACGAACACCGGGGAGCTGTTTTTT.

This clone showed up just a few times. The V and J genes are TRBV9 and TRBJ2-1; 12 bases fit TRBD2. The ends lost 4 bases at V and 12 bases at J; junction bases unmatched: 5. There are 13 residues in the CDR3. Germline V gives CDR1 SGDLS, CDR2 YYNGEE. The CDR3 DNA follows: TGTGCCAGCAGCCCCGGACTAGCGGGGCCGCAGTTCTTC. Translation: CASSPGLAGPQFF.